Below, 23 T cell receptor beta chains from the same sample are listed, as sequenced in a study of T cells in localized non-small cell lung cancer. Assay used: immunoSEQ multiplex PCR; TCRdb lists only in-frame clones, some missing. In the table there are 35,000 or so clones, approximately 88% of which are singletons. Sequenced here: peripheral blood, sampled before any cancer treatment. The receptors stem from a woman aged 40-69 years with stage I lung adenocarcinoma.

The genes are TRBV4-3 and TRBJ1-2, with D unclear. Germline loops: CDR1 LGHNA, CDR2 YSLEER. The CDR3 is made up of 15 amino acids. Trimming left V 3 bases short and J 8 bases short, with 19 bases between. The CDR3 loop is CASSHKEGGMRGYTF. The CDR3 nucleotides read TGCGCCAGCAGCCACAAGGAAGGTGGGATGAGAGGCTACACCTTC.

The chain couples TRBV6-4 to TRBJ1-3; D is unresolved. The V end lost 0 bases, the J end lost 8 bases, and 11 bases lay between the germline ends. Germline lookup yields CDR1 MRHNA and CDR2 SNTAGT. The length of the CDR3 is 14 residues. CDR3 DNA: TGTGCCAGCAGTGACTCGAACCTTCTTTACACCATATATTTT. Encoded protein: CASSDSNLLYTIYF.

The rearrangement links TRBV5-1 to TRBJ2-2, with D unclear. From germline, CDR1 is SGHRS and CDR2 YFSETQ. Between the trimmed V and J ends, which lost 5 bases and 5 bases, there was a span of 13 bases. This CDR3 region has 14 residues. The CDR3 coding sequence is TGCGCCAGCAGTCGGACCCTATGGACCGGGGAGCTGTTTTTT. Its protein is CASSRTLWTGELFF.

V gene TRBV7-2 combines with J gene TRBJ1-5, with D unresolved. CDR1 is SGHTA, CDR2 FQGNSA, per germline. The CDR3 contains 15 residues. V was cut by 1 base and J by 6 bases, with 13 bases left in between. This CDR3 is CASSLDIGRLQPQHF. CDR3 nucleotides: TGTGCCAGCAGCTTAGATATAGGGAGGCTTCAGCCCCAGCATTTT.

CDR3: CAISEQNRGTEAFF. In DNA form, the CDR3 reads TGTGCCATCAGTGAGCAAAACAGGGGAACTGAAGCTTTCTTT. The V gene is TRBV10-3, the J gene TRBJ1-1, with 7 positions matching TRBD1. The V and J ends lost 2 bases and 5 bases, in that order; junction bases with no gene match: 5. Germline-derived CDR1 and CDR2 are ENHRY and SYGVKD. CDR3 length: 14 residues.

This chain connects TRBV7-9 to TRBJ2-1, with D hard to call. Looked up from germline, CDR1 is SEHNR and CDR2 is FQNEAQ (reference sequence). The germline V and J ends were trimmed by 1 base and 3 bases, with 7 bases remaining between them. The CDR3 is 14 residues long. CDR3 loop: CASSLGGSYNEQFF. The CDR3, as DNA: TGTGCCAGCAGCTTAGGCGGCAGCTACAATGAGCAGTTCTTC. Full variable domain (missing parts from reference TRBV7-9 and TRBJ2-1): DTGVSQNPRHKITKRGQNVTFRCDPISEHNRLYWYRQTLGQGPEFLTYFQNEAQLEKSRLLSDRFSAERPKGSFSTLEIQRTEQGDSAMYLCASSLGGSYNEQFFGPGTRLTVL.

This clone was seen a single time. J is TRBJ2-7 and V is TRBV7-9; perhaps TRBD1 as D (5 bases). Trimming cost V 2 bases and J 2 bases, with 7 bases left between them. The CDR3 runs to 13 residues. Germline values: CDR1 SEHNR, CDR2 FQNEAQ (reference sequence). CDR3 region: CASSLQGTYEQYF. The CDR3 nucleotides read TGTGCCAGCAGCTTACAGGGAACCTACGAGCAGTACTTC.

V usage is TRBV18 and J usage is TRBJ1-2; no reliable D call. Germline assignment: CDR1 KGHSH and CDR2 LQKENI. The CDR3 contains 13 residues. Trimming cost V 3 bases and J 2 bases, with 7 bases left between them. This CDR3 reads CASSPRGNYGYTF. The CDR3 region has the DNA TGTGCCAGCTCACCCCGTGGGAACTATGGCTACACCTTC.

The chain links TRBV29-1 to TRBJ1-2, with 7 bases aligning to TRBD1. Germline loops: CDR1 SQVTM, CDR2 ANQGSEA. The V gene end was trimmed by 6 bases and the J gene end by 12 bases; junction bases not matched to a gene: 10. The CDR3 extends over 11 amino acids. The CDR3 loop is CSVTGTVGDTF. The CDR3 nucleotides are TGCAGCGTCACCGGGACAGTAGGTGACACCTTC.

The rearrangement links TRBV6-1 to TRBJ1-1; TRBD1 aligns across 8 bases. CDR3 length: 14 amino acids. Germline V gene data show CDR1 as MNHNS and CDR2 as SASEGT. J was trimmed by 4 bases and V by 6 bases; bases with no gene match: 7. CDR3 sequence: CASRLQDRVTEAFF. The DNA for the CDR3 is TGTGCCAGCAGACTACAGGACAGGGTCACTGAAGCTTTCTTT.

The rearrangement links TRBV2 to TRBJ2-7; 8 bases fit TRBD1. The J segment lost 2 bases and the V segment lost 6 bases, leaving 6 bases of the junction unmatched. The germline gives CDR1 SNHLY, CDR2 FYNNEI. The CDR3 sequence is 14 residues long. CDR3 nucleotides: TGTGCCAGCAGATCGGGACAGGTAACCTACGAGCAGTACTTC. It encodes CASRSGQVTYEQYF.

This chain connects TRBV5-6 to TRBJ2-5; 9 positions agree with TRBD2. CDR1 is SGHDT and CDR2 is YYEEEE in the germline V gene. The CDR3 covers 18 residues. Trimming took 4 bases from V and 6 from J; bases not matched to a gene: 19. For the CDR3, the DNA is TGTGCCAGCAGCGCTATCCAGCGGGGGGTTCCGGGGAGAAAGACCCAGTACTTC. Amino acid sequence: CASSAIQRGVPGRKTQYF.

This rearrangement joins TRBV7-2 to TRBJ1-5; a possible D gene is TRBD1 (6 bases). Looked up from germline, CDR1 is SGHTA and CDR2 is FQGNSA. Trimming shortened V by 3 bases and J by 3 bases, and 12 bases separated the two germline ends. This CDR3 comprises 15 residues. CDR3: CASSFGGQINQPQHF. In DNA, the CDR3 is TGTGCCAGCAGCTTTGGGGGCCAGATCAATCAGCCCCAGCATTTT.

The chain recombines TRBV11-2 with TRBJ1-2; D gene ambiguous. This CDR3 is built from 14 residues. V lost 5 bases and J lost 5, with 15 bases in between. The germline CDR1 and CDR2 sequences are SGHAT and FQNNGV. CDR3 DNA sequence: TGTGCCAGCAGCGAGGGCGAGGGTGTTTATGGCTACACCTTC. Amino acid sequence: CASSEGEGVYGYTF. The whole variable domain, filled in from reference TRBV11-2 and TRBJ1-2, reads EAGVAQSPRYKIIEKRQSVAFWCNPISGHATLYWYQQILGQGPKLLIQFQNNGVVDDSQLPKDRFSAERLKGVDSTLKIQPAKLEDSAVYLCASSEGEGVYGYTFGSGTRLTVV.

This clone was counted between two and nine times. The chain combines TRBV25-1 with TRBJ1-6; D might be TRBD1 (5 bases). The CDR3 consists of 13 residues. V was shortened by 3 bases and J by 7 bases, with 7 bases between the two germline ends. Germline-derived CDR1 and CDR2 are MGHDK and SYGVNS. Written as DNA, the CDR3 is TGTGCCAGCAGTGACCAGGGAAATTCACCCCTCCACTTT. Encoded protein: CASSDQGNSPLHF.

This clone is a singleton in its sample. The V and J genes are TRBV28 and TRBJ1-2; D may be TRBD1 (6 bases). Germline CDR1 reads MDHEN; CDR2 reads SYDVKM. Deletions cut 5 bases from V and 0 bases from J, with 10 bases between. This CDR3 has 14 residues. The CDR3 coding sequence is TGTGCCAGCAGTACTCAGGGGACTAACTATGGCTACACCTTC. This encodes CASSTQGTNYGYTF.

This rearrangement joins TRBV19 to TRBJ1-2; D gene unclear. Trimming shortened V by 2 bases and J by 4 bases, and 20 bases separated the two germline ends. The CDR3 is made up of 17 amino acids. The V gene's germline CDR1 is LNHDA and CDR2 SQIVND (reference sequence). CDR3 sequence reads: CASSINNGRASSYGYTF. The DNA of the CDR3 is TGTGCCAGTAGTATAAATAACGGACGGGCCTCTTCCTATGGCTACACCTTC. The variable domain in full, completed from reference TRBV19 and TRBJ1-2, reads DGGITQSPKYLFRKEGQNVTLSCEQNLNHDAMYWYRQDPGQGLRLIYYSQIVNDFQKGDIAEGYSVSREKKESFPLTVTSAQKNPTAFYLCASSINNGRASSYGYTFGSGTRLTVV.

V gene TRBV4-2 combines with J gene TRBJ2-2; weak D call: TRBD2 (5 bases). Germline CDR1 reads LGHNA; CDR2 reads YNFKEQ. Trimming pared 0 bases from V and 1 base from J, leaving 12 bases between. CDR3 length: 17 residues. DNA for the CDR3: TGTGCCAGCAGCCAAGAGATTCGGGGAAGGAACACCGGGGAGCTGTTTTTT. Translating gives CASSQEIRGRNTGELFF.

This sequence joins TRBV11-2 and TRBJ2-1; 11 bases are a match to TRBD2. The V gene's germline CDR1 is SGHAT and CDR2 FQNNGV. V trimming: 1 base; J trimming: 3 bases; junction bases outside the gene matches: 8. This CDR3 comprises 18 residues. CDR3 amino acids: CASSLGFSGGARYNEQFF. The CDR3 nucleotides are TGTGCCAGCAGCTTAGGGTTTAGCGGGGGGGCCCGCTACAATGAGCAGTTCTTC.

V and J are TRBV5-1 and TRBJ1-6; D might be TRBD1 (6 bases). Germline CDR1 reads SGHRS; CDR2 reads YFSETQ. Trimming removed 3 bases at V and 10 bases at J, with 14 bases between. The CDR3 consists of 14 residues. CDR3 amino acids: CASSWEDRPSPLHF. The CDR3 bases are TGCGCCAGCAGCTGGGAGGACAGACCCTCACCCCTCCACTTT. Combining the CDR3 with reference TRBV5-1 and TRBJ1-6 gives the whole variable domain KAGVTQTPRYLIKTRGQQVTLSCSPISGHRSVSWYQQTPGQGLQFLFEYFSETQRNKGNFPGRFSGRQFSNSRSEMNVSTLELGDSALYLCASSWEDRPSPLHFGNGTRLTVT.

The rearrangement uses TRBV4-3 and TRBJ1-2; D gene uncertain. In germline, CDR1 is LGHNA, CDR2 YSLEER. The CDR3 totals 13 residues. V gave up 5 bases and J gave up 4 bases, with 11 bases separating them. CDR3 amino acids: CASSTRTSYGYTF. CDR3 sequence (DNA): TGCGCCAGCAGCACCAGGACTAGCTATGGCTACACCTTC.

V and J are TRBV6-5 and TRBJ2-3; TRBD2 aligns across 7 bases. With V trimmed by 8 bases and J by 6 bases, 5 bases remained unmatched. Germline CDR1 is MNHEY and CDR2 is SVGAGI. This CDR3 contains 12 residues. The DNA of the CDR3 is TGTGCCAGCGGGACTACCCGGGATACGCAGTATTTT. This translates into CASGTTRDTQYF.

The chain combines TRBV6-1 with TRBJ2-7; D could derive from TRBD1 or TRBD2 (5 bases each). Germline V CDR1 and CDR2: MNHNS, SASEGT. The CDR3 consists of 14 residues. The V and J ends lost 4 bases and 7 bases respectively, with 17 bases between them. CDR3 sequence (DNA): TGTGCCAGCAGTGCGGGACCTGCTAATGGGGAGCAGTACTTC. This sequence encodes CASSAGPANGEQYF.